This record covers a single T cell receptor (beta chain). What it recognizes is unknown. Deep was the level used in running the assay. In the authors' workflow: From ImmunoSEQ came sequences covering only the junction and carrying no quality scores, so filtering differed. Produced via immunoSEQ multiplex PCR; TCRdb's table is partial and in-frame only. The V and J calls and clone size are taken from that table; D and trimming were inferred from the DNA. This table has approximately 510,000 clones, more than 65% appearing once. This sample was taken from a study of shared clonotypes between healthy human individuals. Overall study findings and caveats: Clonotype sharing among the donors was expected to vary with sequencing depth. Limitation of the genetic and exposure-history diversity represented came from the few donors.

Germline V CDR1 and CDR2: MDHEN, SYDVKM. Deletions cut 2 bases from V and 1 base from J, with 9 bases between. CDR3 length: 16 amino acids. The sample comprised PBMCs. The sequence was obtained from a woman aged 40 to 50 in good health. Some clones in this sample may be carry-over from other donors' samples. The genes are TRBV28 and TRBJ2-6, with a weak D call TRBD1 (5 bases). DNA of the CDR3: TGTGCCAGCAGTTTACTCCGACAGTCTGGGGCCAACGTCCTGACTTTC. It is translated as CASSLLRQSGANVLTF.